What follows are 28 T cell receptor beta chains derived from one specimen sequenced in a study of blood T cell repertoires in COVID-19. Here immunoSEQ multiplex PCR was the method, and the copy in TCRdb shows in-frame clones only, minus some. Seen here are about 320,000 clones, 90% observed once, and the top ten hold roughly 2.5%. The sequenced sample consisted of PBMCs or T cells enriched from blood (not recorded which). Receptors were obtained from a man aged 60 to 69 who had recovered from COVID-19.

This clone came up once. The rearrangement links TRBV11-2 to TRBJ2-1; 7 nucleotides agree with TRBD2. Germline V CDR1 and CDR2: SGHAT, FQNNGV. V was pared by 3 bases and J by 4 bases, with 3 bases of the junction left unmatched. The CDR3 has 14 residues. Here the CDR3 DNA reads TGTGCCAGCAGCTTTGCGGGAGTTTACAATGAGCAGTTCTTC. Translating gives CASSFAGVYNEQFF.

The chain uses TRBV6-5 and TRBJ2-1; the D gene is possibly TRBD2 (7 bases). The CDR3 sequence is 15 residues long. V lost 8 bases, J lost 2 bases, and 16 bases lay in between. Germline loops: CDR1 MNHEY, CDR2 SVGAGI. The CDR3 coding sequence is TGTGCCAGCTCGAGGGGCGGGGGCCCCTACAATGAGCAGTTCTTC. This translates into CASSRGGGPYNEQFF.

The chain employs TRBV7-9 and TRBJ2-1; D is uncertain. The CDR3 is 12 amino acids. The germline V gene encodes CDR1 SEHNR and CDR2 FQNEAQ (reference sequence). V shed 6 bases and J shed 9 bases, with 12 bases lying between them. The CDR3: CASSTPSFEQFF. The CDR3 bases are TGTGCCAGCAGTACACCCTCGTTTGAGCAGTTCTTC.

The V gene is TRBV18, the J gene TRBJ2-3, with no clear D. The germline V and J ends were trimmed by 1 base and 0 bases, with 8 bases remaining between them. The CDR3 length is 15 residues. CDR1 KGHSH and CDR2 LQKENI come from the germline V gene. For the CDR3, the DNA is TGTGCCAGCTCACCACTGCCAGGTAGCACAGATACGCAGTATTTT. Translation: CASSPLPGSTDTQYF. The variable domain in full, completed from reference TRBV18 and TRBJ2-3, reads NAGVMQNPRHLVRRRGQEARLRCSPMKGHSHVYWYRQLPEEGLKFMVYLQKENIIDESGMPKERFSAEFPKEGPSILRIQQVVRGDSAAYFCASSPLPGSTDTQYFGPGTRLTVL.

The V and J genes are TRBV9 and TRBJ1-2; 7 nucleotides agree with TRBD1. J lost 4 bases, V lost 4 bases, and 7 bases had no gene match. CDR3 size: 14 residues. Germline assignment: CDR1 SGDLS and CDR2 YYNGEE. In DNA, the CDR3 is TGTGCCAGCAGCCGGGGGACAGAGGTCTATGGCTACACCTTC. It translates to CASSRGTEVYGYTF.

The chain recombines TRBV5-1 with TRBJ1-2; TRBD1 is a possible D gene (6 bases). Between the trimmed V and J ends, which lost 4 bases and 8 bases, there was a span of 12 bases. CDR3 length: 12 amino acids. Germline loops: CDR1 SGHRS, CDR2 YFSETQ. The chain's CDR3 is CASSPGQTGYTF. Written as DNA, the CDR3 is TGCGCCAGCAGCCCCGGACAGACCGGCTACACCTTC.

V usage is TRBV7-9 and J usage is TRBJ2-1; 8 nucleotides align to TRBD1. Germline lookup yields CDR1 SEHNR and CDR2 FQNEAQ (reference sequence). The CDR3 spans 15 residues. The V segment lost 5 bases and the J segment 9 bases; nucleotides outside the gene matches: 12. DNA of the CDR3: TGTGCCAGCAGCCGGGACAGGTTTTTTACGGGTGAGCAGTTCTTC. Translated: CASSRDRFFTGEQFF.

The rearrangement links TRBV5-1 to TRBJ1-1; D gene uncertain. CDR1 is SGHRS, CDR2 YFSETQ, per germline. Trimming removed 0 bases at V and 0 bases at J, with 24 bases between. The CDR3 sequence is 20 residues long. The CDR3 DNA sequence: TGCGCCAGCAGCTTGGAAAGGGCGGCAGTAGGAGGATCTATGAACACTGAAGCTTTCTTT. This gives the protein CASSLERAAVGGSMNTEAFF.

V is TRBV2 and J is TRBJ1-5, with 7 nucleotides matching TRBD1. V trimming: 8 bases; J trimming: 1 base; junction bases outside the gene matches: 5. Germline assignment: CDR1 SNHLY and CDR2 FYNNEI. This CDR3 contains 14 residues. The CDR3 DNA reads TGTGCCAGCCAGGACAGGCGGAGCAATCAGCCCCAGCATTTT. Translated, it gives CASQDRRSNQPQHF.

The chain has TRBV7-3 and TRBJ2-1; 11 bases line up with TRBD1. The germline gives CDR1 SGHTA, CDR2 FQGTGA. The V and J ends lost 5 bases and 8 bases, in that order; junction bases with no gene match: 5. The CDR3 spans 14 residues. The CDR3, as DNA: TGTGCCAGCAGCAGGACAGGGGGCATCGATGAGCAGTTCTTC. Residues: CASSRTGGIDEQFF. Full variable domain (outside the CDR3, taken from reference TRBV7-3 and TRBJ2-1): GAGVSQTPSNKVTEKGKYVELRCDPISGHTALYWYRQSLGQGPEFLIYFQGTGAADDSGLPNDRFFAVRPEGSVSTLKIQRTERGDSAVYLCASSRTGGIDEQFFGPGTRLTVL.

This clone was recorded only once. The chain is built from TRBV16 and TRBJ2-1; D not certain. The CDR3 extends over 13 amino acids. The germline V and J ends were trimmed by 0 bases and 3 bases, with 3 bases remaining between them. Per the germline V gene, CDR1 is KGHSY and CDR2 is FQNENV. The CDR3 protein is CASSQSRYNEQFF. The CDR3 coding sequence is TGTGCCAGCAGCCAATCTCGCTACAATGAGCAGTTCTTC.

V and J are TRBV15 and TRBJ2-3; D remains unclear. V was trimmed by 4 bases and J by 2 bases, leaving 16 bases between them. CDR3 length: 16 amino acids. Looked up from germline, CDR1 is LNHNV and CDR2 is YYDKDF (reference sequence). CDR3 nucleotide sequence: TGTGCCACCAGCATGAAACAGTCCCCGTCCACAGATACGCAGTATTTT. Its protein is CATSMKQSPSTDTQYF.

The chain joins TRBV6-5 to TRBJ2-3; the D gene is possibly TRBD2 (5 bases). Trimming pared 7 bases from V and 0 bases from J, leaving 11 bases between. Germline V gives CDR1 MNHEY, CDR2 SVGAGI. This CDR3 has 14 amino acids. The CDR3 nucleotides are TGTGCCAGCAACCGACGGACTAGCACAGATACGCAGTATTTT. Amino acids: CASNRRTSTDTQYF.

V is TRBV7-8 and J is TRBJ1-5, with 8 bases fitting TRBD1. The CDR3 totals 16 residues. Losses at the gene ends were 5 bases for V and 7 bases for J; bases not matched to a gene: 13. The germline CDR1 and CDR2 sequences are SGHVS and FQNEAQ. As DNA, the CDR3 is TGTGCCAGCAGCCCCGCGACTCACAGGGGGAGCCAGCCCCAGCATTTT. This sequence encodes CASSPATHRGSQPQHF.

V gene TRBV4-3 combines with J gene TRBJ1-3; D not resolved. The CDR3 spans 17 residues. Trimming removed 1 base from V and 0 bases from J, with 13 bases in between. Germline V CDR1 and CDR2: LGHNA, YSLEER. This CDR3 is CASSQGLNKNSGNTIYF. In DNA form, the CDR3 reads TGCGCCAGCAGCCAAGGGTTAAACAAAAACTCTGGAAACACCATATATTTT.

A note on this clone: The same CDR3 can be traced to other DNA sequences in this sample. CDR3 in amino acids: CASSVVAGTYNEQFF. CDR3 bases: TGTGCCAGCAGCGTCGTAGCGGGGACCTACAATGAGCAGTTCTTC. V usage is TRBV9 and J usage is TRBJ2-1, with TRBD2 matching 8 bases. Losses at the gene ends were 2 bases for V and 2 bases for J; bases not matched to a gene: 3. Germline loops: CDR1 SGDLS, CDR2 YYNGEE. The CDR3 sequence is 15 residues long.

This clone appeared once. The CDR3 coding sequence is TGTGCCAGCAGCCCGACTAGCGGACTCACAGATACGCAGTATTTT. It yields the protein CASSPTSGLTDTQYF. The rearrangement links TRBV7-6 to TRBJ2-3; TRBD2 agrees at 9 bases. This CDR3 is built from 15 residues. Germline CDR1 and CDR2: SGHVS and FNYEAQ. Germline trimming cut 5 bases from V and 2 bases from J; bases unmatched to any gene: 5.

V gene TRBV19 combines with J gene TRBJ1-1, with D perhaps TRBD1 (6 bases). The CDR3 spans 13 residues. Trimming cost V 5 bases and J 3 bases, with 10 bases left between them. Germline V gives CDR1 LNHDA, CDR2 SQIVND (reference sequence). CDR3 residues: CASSPYRDTEAFF. In DNA form, the CDR3 reads TGTGCCAGTAGTCCGTACAGGGACACTGAAGCTTTCTTT.

This clone was seen more than once but under ten times. This rearrangement joins TRBV21-1 to TRBJ1-5. TRBV21-1 is given as a pseudogene. The CDR3 is 13 amino acids. CDR3 protein: CASSKVFYQPQHF. CDR3 DNA sequence: TGTGCCAGCAGCAAAGTTTTCTACCAGCCCCAGCATTTT.

The chain uses TRBV3-1 (or the pseudogene TRBV3-2) and TRBJ2-5; TRBD2 aligns across 14 bases. The CDR3 totals 15 residues. The J segment lost 5 bases and the V segment lost 3 bases, leaving 2 bases of the junction unmatched. Germline V gene data show CDR1 as LGHDT and CDR2 as YNNKEL (reference sequence). This CDR3 reads CASSQWTSGRETQYF. CDR3 in DNA: TGTGCCAGCAGCCAGTGGACTAGCGGGAGGGAGACCCAGTACTTC.

This clone was seen once. The V call is TRBV5-4, the J call TRBJ1-2, with D maybe TRBD1 (6 bases). The CDR3 consists of 15 residues. The V end was cut by 4 bases, the J end by 4 bases, with 17 bases between. Germline values: CDR1 SGHNT, CDR2 YYREEE (reference sequence). CDR3 loop: CASSLDRLGAYGYTF. The DNA of the CDR3 is TGTGCCAGCAGCCTGGATCGTTTGGGGGCCTATGGCTACACCTTC.

This sequence joins TRBV9 and TRBJ1-5; TRBD1 might be the D (5 bases). The V gene's germline CDR1 is SGDLS and CDR2 YYNGEE. CDR3 length equals 14 residues. V was pared by 3 bases and J by 3 bases, with 10 bases between. DNA for the CDR3: TGTGCCAGCAGCGCCGGGGGTAACAATCAGCCCCAGCATTTT. Protein product: CASSAGGNNQPQHF.

This clone was seen a single time. The chain is built from TRBV12-3 or TRBV12-4 and TRBJ1-2, with D hard to call. The CDR3 is made up of 12 amino acids. The V end was cut by 6 bases, the J end by 7 bases, with 12 bases between. The CDR3 here is CASSHLGSGYTF. The CDR3 DNA sequence: TGTGCCAGCAGCCACCTCGGGAGTGGCTACACCTTC.

The genes are TRBV28 and TRBJ1-2; no clear D. Germline-derived CDR1 and CDR2 are MDHEN and SYDVKM. Trimming left V 8 bases short and J 7 bases short, with 20 bases between. The length of the CDR3 is 14 residues. The CDR3 bases are TGTGCCAGCTTCAAGGCCGGGTCTATACGTGGCTACACCTTC. Translation: CASFKAGSIRGYTF.

J is TRBJ1-2 and V is TRBV10-3; D possibly corresponds to TRBD1 (6 bases). The CDR3 totals 12 residues. The germline gives CDR1 ENHRY, CDR2 SYGVKD. V lost 8 bases and J lost 7, with 14 bases in between. The CDR3 region is CAIGQGPGGYTF. The CDR3 DNA reads TGTGCCATCGGGCAGGGGCCTGGTGGCTACACCTTC.

The chain combines TRBV7-9 with TRBJ2-7; D unclear. Per the germline V gene, CDR1 is SEHNR and CDR2 is FQNEAQ (reference sequence). V was cut by 5 bases and J by 6 bases, with 11 bases left in between. CDR3 size: 12 residues. Written as DNA, the CDR3 is TGTGCCAGCAGCACTTCCTTAGCCGAGCAGTACTTC. This encodes CASSTSLAEQYF.

This clone was seen a single time. The chain carries TRBV7-2 and TRBJ1-1; weak D call: TRBD1 (6 bases). From germline, CDR1 is SGHTA and CDR2 FQGNSA. V was pared by 0 bases and J by 0 bases, with 14 bases between. There are 17 residues in the CDR3. The CDR3 DNA follows: TGTGCCAGCAGCTTAGCGGGTTCGACAGGAATGAACACTGAAGCTTTCTTT. Protein product: CASSLAGSTGMNTEAFF.

The CDR3 DNA reads as TGTGCCAGTAGTATAGAACGAAGAGGACAGCCCCAGCATTTT. Its translation: CASSIERRGQPQHF. V is TRBV19 and J is TRBJ1-5; D is uncertain. Trimming left V 0 bases short and J 7 bases short, with 10 bases between. The CDR3 has 14 residues. CDR1 LNHDA and CDR2 SQIVND come from the germline V gene (reference sequence).